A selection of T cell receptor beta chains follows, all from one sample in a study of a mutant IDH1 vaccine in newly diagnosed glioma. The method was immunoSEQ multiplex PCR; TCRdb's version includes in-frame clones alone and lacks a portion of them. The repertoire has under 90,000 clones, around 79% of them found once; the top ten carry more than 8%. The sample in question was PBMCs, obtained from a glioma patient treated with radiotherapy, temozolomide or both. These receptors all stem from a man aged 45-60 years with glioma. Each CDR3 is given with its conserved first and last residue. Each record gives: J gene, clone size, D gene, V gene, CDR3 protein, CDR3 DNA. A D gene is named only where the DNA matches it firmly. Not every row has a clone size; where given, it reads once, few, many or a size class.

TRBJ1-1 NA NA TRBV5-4 CASTTRGGRDTEAFF TGTGCCAGCACCACCCGAGGGGGGAGGGACACTGAAGCTTTCTTT
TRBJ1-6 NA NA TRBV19 CASSIVQASSYNSPLHF TGTGCCAGTAGTATCGTACAGGCTAGCTCCTATAATTCACCCCTCCACTTT
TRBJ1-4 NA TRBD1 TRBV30 CAFRTGGNEKLFF TGTGCCTTTCGGACAGGCGGAAATGAAAAACTGTTTTTT
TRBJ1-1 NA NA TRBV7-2 CASSRRGTYTEAFF TGTGCCAGCAGCCGCCGGGGAACGTACACTGAAGCTTTCTTT
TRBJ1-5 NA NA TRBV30 CAWSPSIGSNQPQHF TGTGCCTGGAGTCCATCTATAGGGAGCAATCAGCCCCAGCATTTT
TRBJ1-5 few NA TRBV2 CASSDEYSNQPQHF TGTGCCAGCAGTGACGAGTATAGCAATCAGCCCCAGCATTTT
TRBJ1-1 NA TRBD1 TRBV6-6 CASANGQGASVTAFF TGTGCCAGCGCAAACGGACAGGGGGCTTCGGTTACAGCTTTCTTT
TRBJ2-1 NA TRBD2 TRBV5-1 CASSLGGIAGYNEQFF TGCGCCAGCAGCTTGGGGGGAATAGCGGGGTACAATGAGCAGTTCTTC
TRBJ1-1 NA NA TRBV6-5 CASRETPYLNTEAFF TGTGCCAGCAGGGAGACACCATATCTGAACACTGAAGCTTTCTTT
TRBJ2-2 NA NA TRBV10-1 CASSEGGAWTGELFF TGCGCCAGCAGTGAAGGGGGGGCTTGGACCGGGGAGCTGTTTTTT
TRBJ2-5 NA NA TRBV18 CASSPPGETQYF TGTGCCAGCTCACCACCGGGGGAGACCCAGTACTTC
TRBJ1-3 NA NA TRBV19 CASIGVGNTIYF TGTGCCAGTATTGGAGTTGGAAACACCATATATTTT
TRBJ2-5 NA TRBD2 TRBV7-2 CASSLGGSQETQYF TGTGCCAGCAGCCTAGGCGGGAGTCAAGAGACCCAGTACTTC
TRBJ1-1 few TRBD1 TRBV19 CASSPSGGPNTEAFF TGTGCCAGTAGTCCCTCAGGGGGCCCGAACACTGAAGCTTTCTTT
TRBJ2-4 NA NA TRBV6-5 CASSYDRQNIQYF TGTGCCAGCAGTTACGACAGGCAGAACATTCAGTACTTC
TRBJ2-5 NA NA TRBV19 CASSSRGETQYF TGTGCCAGTAGTAGTCGGGGAGAGACCCAGTACTTC
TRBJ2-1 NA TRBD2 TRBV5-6 CASSYSSGVGNEQFF TGTGCCAGCAGCTATTCGAGCGGGGTTGGGAATGAGCAGTTCTTC
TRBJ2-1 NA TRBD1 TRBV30 CAWRGQGTEQFF TGTGCCTGGAGGGGACAGGGGACTGAGCAGTTCTTC
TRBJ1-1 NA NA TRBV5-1 CASSLGEGTEAFF TGCGCCAGCAGCTTGGGAGAAGGCACTGAAGCTTTCTTT
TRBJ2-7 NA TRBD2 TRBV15 CATSRVSGGLGEQYF TGTGCCACCAGCAGAGTTAGCGGGGGCCTGGGGGAGCAGTACTTC
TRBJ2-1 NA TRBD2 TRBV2 CASRQRGPSSYNEQFF TGTGCCAGCAGGCAGCGGGGGCCGAGCTCCTACAATGAGCAGTTCTTC
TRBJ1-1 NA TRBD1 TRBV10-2 CASSGQGEAFF TGCGCCAGCAGTGGACAGGGTGAAGCTTTCTTT
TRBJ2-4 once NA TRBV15 CATSRDMGITKNIQYF TGTGCCACCAGCAGAGATATGGGGATAACCAAAAACATTCAGTACTTC
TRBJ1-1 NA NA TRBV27 CASSYLRDTNTEAFF TGTGCCAGCAGTTACCTCCGGGACACGAACACTGAAGCTTTCTTT
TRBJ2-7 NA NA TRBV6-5 CASSRIGTVGEQYF TGTGCCAGCAGTCGGATTGGGACCGTGGGGGAGCAGTACTTC
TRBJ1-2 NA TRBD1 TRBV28 CASRLDRVYGYTF TGTGCCAGCAGACTCGACAGGGTCTATGGCTACACCTTC
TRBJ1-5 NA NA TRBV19 CASSSRRAGNQPQHF TGTGCCAGTAGTAGCAGACGGGCAGGCAATCAGCCCCAGCATTTT
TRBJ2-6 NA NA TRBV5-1 CASSLVQRSSGANVLTF TGCGCCAGCAGCTTGGTCCAGAGGAGCTCTGGGGCCAACGTCCTGACTTTC
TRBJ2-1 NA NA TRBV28 CASSLPGSGEQFF TGTGCCAGCAGTTTACCAGGATCGGGTGAGCAGTTCTTC
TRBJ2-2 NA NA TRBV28 CASSFIGATGELFF TGTGCCAGCAGTTTTATTGGGGCGACCGGGGAGCTGTTTTTT
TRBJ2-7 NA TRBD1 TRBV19 CASRSTGLFSVQYF TGTGCCAGTAGATCGACAGGGCTTTTTAGCGTGCAGTACTTC
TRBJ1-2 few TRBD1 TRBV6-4 CASRAGGGTF TGTGCCAGCAGGGCAGGGGGAGGCACCTTC
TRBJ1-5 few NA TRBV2 CASTYTYSNQPQHF TGTGCCAGTACCTATACTTATAGCAATCAGCCCCAGCATTTT
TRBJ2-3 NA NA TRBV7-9 CASSSVPADTQYF TGTGCCAGCAGCTCTGTCCCCGCGGATACGCAGTATTTT
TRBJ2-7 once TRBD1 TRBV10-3 CAISESRDRGYEQYF TGTGCCATCAGTGAGTCCCGAGACAGGGGGTACGAGCAGTACTTC
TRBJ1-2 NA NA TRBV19 CASSIKRGTYGYTF TGTGCCAGTAGTATAAAGCGGGGCACTTATGGCTACACCTTC
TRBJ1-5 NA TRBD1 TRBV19 CASSINRPGGQPQHF TGTGCCAGTAGTATAAATCGACCAGGGGGACAGCCCCAGCATTTT
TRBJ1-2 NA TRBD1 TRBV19 CASSEVGGERQGIF TGTGCCAGTTCTGAGGTCGGTGGCGAAAGACAGGGTATCTTC
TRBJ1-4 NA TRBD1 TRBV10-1 CASSYGQGEKLFF TGCGCCAGCAGCTACGGACAGGGGGAAAAACTGTTTTTT
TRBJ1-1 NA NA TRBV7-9 CASRPSTFF TGTGCCAGCAGGCCCTCGACCTTCTTT
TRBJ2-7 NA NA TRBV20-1 CSARDAYEQYF TGCAGTGCTAGAGATGCGTACGAGCAGTACTTC
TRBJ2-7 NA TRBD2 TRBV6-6 CASSYSRRGGYEQYF TGTGCCAGCAGTTACTCGCGAAGGGGAGGGTACGAGCAGTACTTC
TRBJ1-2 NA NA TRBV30 CAWSVRSVDGYTF TGTGCCTGGAGTGTACGGAGTGTCGATGGCTACACCTTC
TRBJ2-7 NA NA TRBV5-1 CASSPGQITYEQYF TGCGCCAGCAGCCCCGGACAGATCACCTACGAGCAGTACTTC
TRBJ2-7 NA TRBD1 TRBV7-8 CASSKTGQASYEQYF TGTGCCAGCAGCAAAACCGGACAGGCCTCCTACGAGCAGTACTTC
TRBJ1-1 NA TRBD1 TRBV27 CASSRTGSEAFF TGTGCCAGCAGTCGGACAGGGAGTGAAGCTTTCTTT
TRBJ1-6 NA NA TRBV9 CASSPFPNNSPLHF TGTGCCAGCAGCCCCTTCCCGAATAATTCACCCCTCCACTTT
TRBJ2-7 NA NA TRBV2 CASRQGTEQYF TGTGCCAGCAGACAGGGTACCGAGCAGTACTTC
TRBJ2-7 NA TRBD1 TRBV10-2 CASTKSGTGNSYEQYF TGCGCCAGCACCAAATCGGGGACAGGAAACTCCTACGAGCAGTACTTC
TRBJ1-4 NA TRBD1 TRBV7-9 CASSLDGTVFF TGTGCCAGCAGCTTAGACGGGACAGTATTTTTT
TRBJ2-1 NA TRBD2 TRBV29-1 CSVDTRGGGVEQFF TGCAGCGTTGATACCCGGGGGGGTGGAGTTGAGCAGTTCTTC
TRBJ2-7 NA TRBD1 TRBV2 CASSRQGSSLHTYEQYF TGTGCCAGCTCCCGACAGGGCTCAAGCCTACATACCTACGAGCAGTACTTC
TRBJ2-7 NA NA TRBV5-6 CASSGPSYEQYF TGTGCCAGCAGCGGACCCTCATACGAGCAGTACTTC
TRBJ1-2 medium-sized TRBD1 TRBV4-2 CASRDRDSSLQGYTF TGTGCCAGCAGGGACAGGGACAGCAGCTTACAAGGCTACACCTTC
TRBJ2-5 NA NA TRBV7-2 CASSLGVGGETQYF TGTGCCAGCAGCTTAGGGGTGGGTGGGGAGACCCAGTACTTC